The 12 T cell receptor beta chains in this list originate from one sample, sequenced in a study of T cell responses to AZD1222 COVID-19 vaccine. The assay was immunoSEQ multiplex PCR, and TCRdb's table has in-frame clones only and misses some. The sample shows more than 70,000 clones, roughly 90% of them seen only once. The sequencing here drew on peripheral blood, taken 28 days after the second AZD1222 dose. The receptors come from an adult who received the AZD1222 COVID-19 vaccine.

J is TRBJ2-6 and V is TRBV4-1; D gene uncertain. Trimming took off 0 bases at V and 5 bases at J, with 14 bases between the two ends. Germline CDR1 MGHRA, CDR2 YSYEKL. CDR3 size: 17 residues. As DNA, the CDR3 is TGCGCCAGCAGCCAAGATGAGGAACAAGCCTGGGCCAACGTCCTGACTTTC. Translated: CASSQDEEQAWANVLTF.

V gene TRBV5-4 combines with J gene TRBJ2-3; 10 nucleotides align to TRBD1. Trimming removed 4 bases from V and 8 bases from J; junction bases left unmatched: 4. Per the germline V gene, CDR1 is SGHNT and CDR2 is YYREEE (reference sequence). The CDR3 loop spans 13 amino acids. CDR3 sequence: CASSTGTGVTQYF. CDR3 nucleotide sequence: TGTGCCAGCAGCACAGGGACAGGGGTTACGCAGTATTTT.

The chain combines TRBV28 with TRBJ1-1; possibly TRBD1 for D (5 bases). With 3 bases removed from V and 5 bases from J, the gap between germline ends came to 16 bases. The CDR3 has 15 residues. Germline CDR1 reads MDHEN; CDR2 reads SYDVKM. CDR3 in amino acids: CASSFLGAGETEAFF. The CDR3 DNA sequence: TGTGCCAGCAGTTTCCTAGGGGCCGGGGAGACTGAAGCTTTCTTT.

The V call is TRBV10-1, the J call TRBJ1-2; D possibly corresponds to TRBD1 (6 bases). Trimming took 4 bases from V and 2 from J, leaving 14 bases between them. This CDR3 comprises 15 residues. Per the germline V gene, CDR1 is WNHNN and CDR2 is SYGVQD (reference sequence). CDR3 protein: CASSVPGQVNYGYTF. The CDR3 region has the DNA TGCGCCAGCAGTGTCCCGGGACAAGTAAACTATGGCTACACCTTC.

V gene TRBV28 combines with J gene TRBJ1-1; D gene unclear. Per the germline V gene, CDR1 is MDHEN and CDR2 is SYDVKM. This CDR3 region has 13 residues. The V end lost 7 bases, the J end lost 2 bases, and 11 bases lay between the germline ends. The DNA for the CDR3 is TGTGCCAGCACCTTGGACGGAAACACTGAAGCTTTCTTT. It encodes CASTLDGNTEAFF. Full variable domain (remainder filled in from reference TRBV28 and TRBJ1-1): DVKVTQSSRYLVKRTGEKVFLECVQDMDHENMFWYRQDPGLGLRLIYFSYDVKMKEKGDIPEGYSVSREKKERFSLILESASTNQTSMYLCASTLDGNTEAFFGQGTRLTVV.

The rearrangement joins TRBV3-1 (or the pseudogene TRBV3-2) to TRBJ1-2; no clear D. This CDR3 region has 12 residues. Germline V gives CDR1 LGHDT, CDR2 YNNKEL (reference sequence). Trimming stripped 1 base from V and 5 bases from J, with 5 bases between. The DNA for the CDR3 is TGTGCCAGCAGCCAAGTACAGTATGGCTACACCTTC. It encodes CASSQVQYGYTF.

V gene TRBV3-1 (or the pseudogene TRBV3-2) combines with J gene TRBJ2-3; 10 bases align to TRBD1. The CDR3 contains 14 residues. The V gene's germline CDR1 is LGHDT and CDR2 YNNKEL (reference sequence). V trimming: 4 bases; J trimming: 11 bases; junction bases outside the gene matches: 9. CDR3 region: CASSLGTGVVLQYF. CDR3 in DNA: TGTGCCAGCAGCCTTGGGACAGGGGTCGTCCTGCAGTATTTT.

The rearrangement links TRBV18 to TRBJ2-7; D perhaps matches TRBD1 (6 bases). The CDR3 has 15 amino acids. Germline loops: CDR1 KGHSH, CDR2 LQKENI. Trimming left V 3 bases short and J 6 bases short, with 18 bases between. Written as DNA, the CDR3 is TGTGCCAGCTCACCGCGGCATGGGGGCGAAGGCGAGCAGTACTTC. Protein: CASSPRHGGEGEQYF.

V usage is TRBV7-9 and J usage is TRBJ2-3, with D possibly being TRBD2 (7 bases). V was clipped by 2 bases and J by 5 bases, with 14 bases between them. CDR1 is SEHNR and CDR2 is FQNEAQ in the germline V gene (reference sequence). The CDR3 runs to 15 residues. In DNA form, the CDR3 reads TGTGCCAGCAGCTTAAAGGCGGGGGCAATAGATACGCAGTATTTT. It translates to CASSLKAGAIDTQYF.

The count of this clone is one. The genes are TRBV6-1 and TRBJ1-2; D is ambiguous. Deletions cut 5 bases from V and 0 bases from J, with 13 bases between. Germline assignment: CDR1 MNHNS and CDR2 SASEGT. The CDR3 is made up of 15 amino acids. The CDR3 here is CASSSLPIANYGYTF. The CDR3 DNA sequence: TGTGCCAGCAGTTCCCTCCCGATAGCTAACTATGGCTACACCTTC.

V usage is TRBV11-3 and J usage is TRBJ2-7, with D uncertain. V lost 5 bases, J lost 6 bases, and 8 bases lay in between. CDR3 length: 11 amino acids. Germline V lookup: CDR1 SGHNT, CDR2 YENEEA. CDR3 nucleotides: TGTGCCAGCAGCCCGTTGGCCGAGCAGTACTTC. Residues: CASSPLAEQYF.

The chain carries TRBV6-5 and TRBJ2-7; D unresolved. V gave up 6 bases and J gave up 4 bases, with 7 bases separating them. CDR3 length: 11 residues. Germline V gene data show CDR1 as MNHEY and CDR2 as SVGAGI. The CDR3 DNA is TGTGCCAGCAGACTCAAGTACGAGCAGTACTTC. Amino acids: CASRLKYEQYF.